A selection of T cell receptor beta chains follows, all from one sample in a study of blood T cell repertoires in COVID-19. Clones were read by immunoSEQ multiplex PCR, and TCRdb kept only the in-frame ones, dropping some. The sample has about 180,000 clones; around four fifths are singletons. Sequencing was done on a sample of peripheral blood. The receptor source for this set is a woman aged 70-85 years with COVID-19, enrolled during active disease. The CDR3 runs from the conserved cysteine through the conserved F or W. Each record gives: J gene, clone size, D gene, CDR3 length, V gene, CDR3 protein, CDR3 DNA. The D gene is left open where the match is weak. Size is stated for part of the rows, as once, few or many counts, or as a class when the clone is expanded.

j_call: TRBJ2-5; clone_size: -; d_call: TRBD2; cdr3_length: 15; v_call: TRBV5-1; cdr3_aa: CASSQSTAGPETQYF; cdr3_nt: TGCGCCAGCAGCCAATCGACAGCGGGGCCGGAGACCCAGTACTTC
j_call: TRBJ1-5; clone_size: -; d_call: -; cdr3_length: 15; v_call: TRBV27; cdr3_aa: CASRQFPDSNQPQHF; cdr3_nt: TGTGCCAGCAGACAGTTCCCAGATAGCAATCAGCCCCAGCATTTT
j_call: TRBJ1-2; clone_size: -; d_call: -; cdr3_length: 14; v_call: TRBV7-2; cdr3_aa: CASSFRGREYGYTF; cdr3_nt: TGTGCCAGCAGCTTTAGGGGCCGGGAGTATGGCTACACCTTC
j_call: TRBJ2-7; clone_size: -; d_call: TRBD2; cdr3_length: 15; v_call: TRBV9; cdr3_aa: CASSVSSGVSYEQYF; cdr3_nt: TGTGCCAGCAGCGTTTCTAGCGGCGTCTCCTACGAGCAGTACTTC
j_call: TRBJ2-7; clone_size: -; d_call: -; cdr3_length: 13; v_call: TRBV9; cdr3_aa: CASSGASVYEQYF; cdr3_nt: TGTGCCAGCAGCGGGGCTAGCGTCTACGAGCAGTACTTC
j_call: TRBJ2-7; clone_size: -; d_call: TRBD2; cdr3_length: 15; v_call: TRBV5-1; cdr3_aa: CASSPRSGNSYEQYF; cdr3_nt: TGCGCCAGCAGCCCGCGTAGCGGGAACTCCTACGAGCAGTACTTC
j_call: TRBJ2-3; clone_size: -; d_call: -; cdr3_length: 14; v_call: TRBV7-8; cdr3_aa: CATKGGLSTDTQYF; cdr3_nt: TGTGCCACCAAGGGAGGACTATCCACAGATACGCAGTATTTT
j_call: TRBJ1-3; clone_size: -; d_call: -; cdr3_length: 12; v_call: TRBV6-5; cdr3_aa: CASRPRPGELYF; cdr3_nt: TGTGCCAGCAGACCTAGGCCCGGGGAATTATATTTT
j_call: TRBJ2-5; clone_size: -; d_call: TRBD1; cdr3_length: 14; v_call: TRBV18; cdr3_aa: CASSPGTGKETQYF; cdr3_nt: TGTGCCAGCTCACCAGGGACAGGCAAGGAGACCCAGTACTTC
j_call: TRBJ2-1; clone_size: -; d_call: -; cdr3_length: 11; v_call: TRBV12-3/TRBV12-4; cdr3_aa: CASSRLGLEFF; cdr3_nt: TGTGCCAGCAGCAGACTAGGCCTGGAGTTCTTC
j_call: TRBJ2-5; clone_size: -; d_call: -; cdr3_length: 14; v_call: TRBV6-2/TRBV6-3; cdr3_aa: CASSYRSREETQYF; cdr3_nt: TGTGCCAGCAGTTACCGCTCCAGGGAAGAGACCCAGTACTTC
j_call: TRBJ2-7; clone_size: -; d_call: TRBD2; cdr3_length: 17; v_call: TRBV6-2/TRBV6-3; cdr3_aa: CASSYSPSGRAVYEQYF; cdr3_nt: TGTGCCAGCAGTTACTCTCCTAGCGGGAGGGCCGTTTACGAGCAGTACTTC
j_call: TRBJ2-1; clone_size: -; d_call: TRBD2; cdr3_length: 15; v_call: TRBV3-1/TRBV3-2; cdr3_aa: CASSRSGVPYNEQFF; cdr3_nt: TGTGCCAGCAGCCGGAGCGGGGTTCCTTACAATGAGCAGTTCTTC
j_call: TRBJ1-5; clone_size: -; d_call: -; cdr3_length: 14; v_call: TRBV7-8; cdr3_aa: CASSSEPPRQPQHF; cdr3_nt: TGTGCCAGCAGCTCCGAACCCCCGAGGCAGCCCCAGCATTTT
j_call: TRBJ2-7; clone_size: -; d_call: -; cdr3_length: 14; v_call: TRBV30; cdr3_aa: CAWSAAPVPGEQYF; cdr3_nt: TGTGCCTGGAGTGCGGCTCCAGTACCGGGGGAGCAGTACTTC
j_call: TRBJ1-1; clone_size: -; d_call: TRBD1; cdr3_length: 19; v_call: TRBV6-2/TRBV6-3; cdr3_aa: CASSYSSSGTGGWGTEAFF; cdr3_nt: TGTGCCAGCAGTTACTCGTCGTCCGGGACAGGGGGTTGGGGCACTGAAGCTTTCTTT
j_call: TRBJ1-6; clone_size: -; d_call: -; cdr3_length: 12; v_call: TRBV7-2; cdr3_aa: CASSLGGAPLHF; cdr3_nt: TGTGCCAGCAGCTTAGGGGGCGCACCCCTCCACTTT
j_call: TRBJ1-1; clone_size: -; d_call: -; cdr3_length: 15; v_call: TRBV5-5; cdr3_aa: CASTLGSTRGTEAFF; cdr3_nt: TGTGCCAGCACTCTGGGGAGTACTCGAGGCACTGAAGCTTTCTTT
j_call: TRBJ1-1; clone_size: -; d_call: -; cdr3_length: 14; v_call: TRBV19; cdr3_aa: CASTITGKSTEAFF; cdr3_nt: TGTGCCAGTACCATAACAGGGAAGAGCACTGAAGCTTTCTTT
j_call: TRBJ2-3; clone_size: few; d_call: -; cdr3_length: 18; v_call: TRBV7-8; cdr3_aa: CASSPAVSPSLSTDTQYF; cdr3_nt: TGTGCCAGCAGCCCCGCGGTCTCGCCAAGTTTGAGCACAGATACGCAGTATTTT
j_call: TRBJ2-2; clone_size: -; d_call: -; cdr3_length: 13; v_call: TRBV11-1; cdr3_aa: CASSSYQGGELFF; cdr3_nt: TGTGCCAGCAGCTCCTATCAGGGTGGGGAGCTGTTTTTT
j_call: TRBJ1-1; clone_size: -; d_call: -; cdr3_length: 16; v_call: TRBV28; cdr3_aa: CASSLNGRGGNTEAFF; cdr3_nt: TGTGCCAGCAGTTTAAATGGAAGGGGCGGAAACACTGAAGCTTTCTTT
j_call: TRBJ2-7; clone_size: -; d_call: TRBD2; cdr3_length: 12; v_call: TRBV30; cdr3_aa: CAGGRADYEQYF; cdr3_nt: TGTGCCGGGGGGAGGGCAGACTACGAGCAGTACTTC
j_call: TRBJ2-7; clone_size: -; d_call: TRBD2; cdr3_length: 16; v_call: TRBV5-1; cdr3_aa: CASSSGGLAGGNEQYF; cdr3_nt: TGCGCCAGCAGCTCGGGGGGACTAGCGGGAGGAAACGAGCAGTACTTC
j_call: TRBJ2-2; clone_size: many; d_call: TRBD2; cdr3_length: 12; v_call: TRBV19; cdr3_aa: CASGGFTGELFF; cdr3_nt: TGTGCCAGCGGGGGGTTCACCGGGGAGCTGTTTTTT
j_call: TRBJ1-5; clone_size: -; d_call: TRBD1; cdr3_length: 13; v_call: TRBV19; cdr3_aa: CASSIEDRQPQHF; cdr3_nt: TGTGCCAGTAGTATAGAGGACAGGCAGCCCCAGCATTTT
j_call: TRBJ1-4; clone_size: -; d_call: -; cdr3_length: 15; v_call: TRBV5-1; cdr3_aa: CASSYFVGEGEKLFF; cdr3_nt: TGCGCCAGCAGCTACTTTGTGGGGGAGGGTGAAAAACTGTTTTTT
j_call: TRBJ2-3; clone_size: -; d_call: TRBD2; cdr3_length: 15; v_call: TRBV28; cdr3_aa: CASLGGRHSTDTQYF; cdr3_nt: TGTGCCAGTCTGGGAGGGAGACATTCCACAGATACGCAGTATTTT
j_call: TRBJ1-5; clone_size: -; d_call: TRBD1; cdr3_length: 16; v_call: TRBV28; cdr3_aa: CASSSPGTGGNQPQHF; cdr3_nt: TGTGCCAGCAGTTCGCCCGGGACAGGGGGTAATCAGCCCCAGCATTTT
j_call: TRBJ2-7; clone_size: -; d_call: TRBD1; cdr3_length: 18; v_call: TRBV28; cdr3_aa: CASSSVRLGQGALGEQYF; cdr3_nt: TGTGCCAGCAGTTCGGTACGTCTGGGACAGGGGGCTCTCGGCGAGCAGTACTTC
j_call: TRBJ2-7; clone_size: -; d_call: TRBD2; cdr3_length: 15; v_call: TRBV7-2; cdr3_aa: CASSLVAGAWGEQYF; cdr3_nt: TGTGCCAGCAGCTTAGTAGCGGGAGCTTGGGGAGAGCAGTACTTC
j_call: TRBJ1-1; clone_size: -; d_call: TRBD1; cdr3_length: 14; v_call: TRBV5-1; cdr3_aa: CASGGTGLNTEAFF; cdr3_nt: TGCGCCAGCGGCGGGACAGGACTGAACACTGAAGCTTTCTTT
j_call: TRBJ2-7; clone_size: once; d_call: TRBD2; cdr3_length: 16; v_call: TRBV6-1; cdr3_aa: CASSGLILAGRYEQYF; cdr3_nt: TGTGCCAGCAGTGGGCTCATTTTAGCGGGACGTTACGAGCAGTACTTC
j_call: TRBJ1-2; clone_size: -; d_call: TRBD1; cdr3_length: 14; v_call: TRBV28; cdr3_aa: CASSLDRDNYGYTF; cdr3_nt: TGTGCCAGCAGTTTAGACAGGGACAACTATGGCTACACCTTC
j_call: TRBJ2-2; clone_size: few; d_call: TRBD2; cdr3_length: 15; v_call: TRBV6-4; cdr3_aa: CASSEIAGDTGELFF; cdr3_nt: TGTGCCAGCAGTGAAATAGCGGGAGACACCGGGGAGCTGTTTTTT
j_call: TRBJ1-3; clone_size: -; d_call: -; cdr3_length: 13; v_call: TRBV11-3; cdr3_aa: CASRLVAGNTIYF; cdr3_nt: TGTGCCAGCAGGTTGGTAGCTGGAAACACCATATATTTT
j_call: TRBJ1-4; clone_size: -; d_call: -; cdr3_length: 15; v_call: TRBV9; cdr3_aa: CASSVAPGVDEKLFF; cdr3_nt: TGTGCCAGCAGCGTAGCTCCAGGGGTTGATGAAAAACTGTTTTTT
j_call: TRBJ2-3; clone_size: -; d_call: TRBD1; cdr3_length: 15; v_call: TRBV6-1; cdr3_aa: CASSEGQGRTDTQYF; cdr3_nt: TGTGCCAGCAGTGAAGGACAGGGCAGGACAGATACGCAGTATTTT
j_call: TRBJ2-3; clone_size: -; d_call: -; cdr3_length: 15; v_call: TRBV5-4; cdr3_aa: CASSSASLSTDTQYF; cdr3_nt: TGTGCCAGCAGCTCCGCTAGCCTAAGCACAGATACGCAGTATTTT
j_call: TRBJ1-5; clone_size: -; d_call: TRBD1; cdr3_length: 13; v_call: TRBV19; cdr3_aa: CACRGRSNQPQHF; cdr3_nt: TGTGCCTGCAGGGGGCGCAGCAATCAGCCCCAGCATTTT
j_call: TRBJ2-7; clone_size: -; d_call: TRBD1; cdr3_length: 14; v_call: TRBV19; cdr3_aa: CASSGGDRGSEQYF; cdr3_nt: TGTGCCAGTAGTGGGGGAGACAGGGGGAGCGAGCAGTACTTC
j_call: TRBJ1-3; clone_size: few; d_call: -; cdr3_length: 15; v_call: TRBV27; cdr3_aa: CASIVGSGSGNTIYF; cdr3_nt: TGTGCCAGCATCGTGGGCTCTGGCTCTGGAAACACCATATATTTT